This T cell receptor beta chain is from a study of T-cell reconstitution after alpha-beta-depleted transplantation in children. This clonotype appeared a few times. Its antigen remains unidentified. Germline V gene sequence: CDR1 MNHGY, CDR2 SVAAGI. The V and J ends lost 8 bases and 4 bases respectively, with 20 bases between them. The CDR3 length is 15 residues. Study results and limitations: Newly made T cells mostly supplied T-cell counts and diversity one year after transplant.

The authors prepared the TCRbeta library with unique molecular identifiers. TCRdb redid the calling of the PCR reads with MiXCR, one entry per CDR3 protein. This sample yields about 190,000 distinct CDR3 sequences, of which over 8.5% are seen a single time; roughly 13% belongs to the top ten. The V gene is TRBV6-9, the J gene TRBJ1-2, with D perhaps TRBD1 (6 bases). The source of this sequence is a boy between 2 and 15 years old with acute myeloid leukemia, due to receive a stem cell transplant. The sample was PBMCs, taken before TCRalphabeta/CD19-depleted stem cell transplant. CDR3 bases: TGTGCCAGCCGATTCGATACGGGGGCAGCCTATGGCTACACCTTC. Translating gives CASRFDTGAAYGYTF.